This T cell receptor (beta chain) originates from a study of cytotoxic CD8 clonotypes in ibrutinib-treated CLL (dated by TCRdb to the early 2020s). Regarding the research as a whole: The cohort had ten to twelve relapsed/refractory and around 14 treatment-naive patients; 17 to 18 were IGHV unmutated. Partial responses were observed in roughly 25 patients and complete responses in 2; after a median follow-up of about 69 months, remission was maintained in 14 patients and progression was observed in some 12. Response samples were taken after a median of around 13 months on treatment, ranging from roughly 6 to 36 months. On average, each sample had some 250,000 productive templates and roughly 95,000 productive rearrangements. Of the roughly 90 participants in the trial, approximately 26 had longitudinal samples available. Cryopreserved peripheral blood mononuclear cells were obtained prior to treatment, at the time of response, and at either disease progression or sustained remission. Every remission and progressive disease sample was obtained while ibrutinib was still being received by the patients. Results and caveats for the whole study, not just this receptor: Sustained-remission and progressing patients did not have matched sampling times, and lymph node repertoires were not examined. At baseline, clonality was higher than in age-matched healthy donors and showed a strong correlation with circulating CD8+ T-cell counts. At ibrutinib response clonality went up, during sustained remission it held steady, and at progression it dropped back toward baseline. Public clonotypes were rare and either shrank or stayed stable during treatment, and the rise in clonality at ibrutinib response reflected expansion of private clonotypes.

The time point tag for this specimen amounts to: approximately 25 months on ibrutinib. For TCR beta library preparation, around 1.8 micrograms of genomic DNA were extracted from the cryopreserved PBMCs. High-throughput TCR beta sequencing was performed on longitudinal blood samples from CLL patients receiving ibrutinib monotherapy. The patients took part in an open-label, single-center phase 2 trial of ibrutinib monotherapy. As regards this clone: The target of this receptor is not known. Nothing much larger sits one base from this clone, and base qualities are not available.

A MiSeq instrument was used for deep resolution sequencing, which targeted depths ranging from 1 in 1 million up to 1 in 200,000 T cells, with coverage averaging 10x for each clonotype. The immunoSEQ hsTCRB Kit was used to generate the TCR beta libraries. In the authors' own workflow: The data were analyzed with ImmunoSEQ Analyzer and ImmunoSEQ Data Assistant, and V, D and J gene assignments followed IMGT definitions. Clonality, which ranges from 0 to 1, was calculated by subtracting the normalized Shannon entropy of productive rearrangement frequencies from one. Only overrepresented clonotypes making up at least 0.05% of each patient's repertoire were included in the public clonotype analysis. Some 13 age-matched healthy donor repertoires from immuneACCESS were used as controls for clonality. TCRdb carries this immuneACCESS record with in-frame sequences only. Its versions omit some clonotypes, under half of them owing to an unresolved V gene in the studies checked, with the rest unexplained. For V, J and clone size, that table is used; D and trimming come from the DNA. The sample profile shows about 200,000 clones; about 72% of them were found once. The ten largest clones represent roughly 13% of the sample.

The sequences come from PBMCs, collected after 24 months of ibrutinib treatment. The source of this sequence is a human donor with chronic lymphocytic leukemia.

In nucleotide form, the sequence is TGTGCCAGCAGTGACTATGGGACTGCCAACTACAATGAGCAGTTCTTC. This yields the protein CASSDYGTANYNEQFF. The sequence links TRBV25-1 to TRBJ2-1; TRBD2 is perhaps the D gene, given 6 matching bases. Counted from cysteine to phenylalanine, this CDR3 has 16 amino acids. CDR3 DNA is the only sequence kept; it has 48 bases, read in frame from the first base. The junction shows trimming of 3 bases on V and 3 bases on J, plus 15 bases between the germline ends. The germline V gene supplies CDR1 MGHDK and CDR2 SYGVNS. This CDR3, with the reference TRBV25-1 and TRBJ2-1 proteins standing in past its ends, gives the full variable domain EADIYQTPRYLVIGTGKKITLECSQTMGHDKMYWYQQDPGMELHLIHYSYGVNSTEKGDLSSESTVSRIRTEHFPLTLESARPSHTSQYLCASSDYGTANYNEQFFGPGTRLTVL.